Listed here are 30 T cell receptor beta chains from one sample, sequenced in a study of tumor-infiltrating lymphocytes in primary liver carcinoma. Starting from 500 ng of total RNA, TCR beta cDNA was produced with a primer in the constant region. Investigators got TCR beta libraries out of three nested multiplex PCR rounds, done with slightly modified ARM-PCR. The opening two PCR rounds, about 11 cycles each, paired TRBV1-TRBV30 forward primers with a C-beta reverse primer. TCRdb re-analysed the multiplex PCR reads in MiXCR, keeping a single row per CDR3 protein. The sample includes fewer than 85,000 distinct CDR3 sequences, approximately 70% of them seen just once. Co-extraction of RNA and DNA was performed on about 19-31 mg of unsorted bulk tissue. The sample was tumor-adjacent normal liver tissue. The receptor set was obtained from a man aged 40-49 years with primary liver carcinoma and hepatitis B virus infection.

Concerning this clonotype itself: One end of the junction varies from germline; a read error may be responsible. The gene calls are TRBV29-1 and TRBJ2-1, with unresolved D. This CDR3 spans 10 amino acids. The germline V gene has CDR1 SQVTM and CDR2 ANQGSEA. CDR3 sequence: CSARRNEEFF. CDR3 sequence (DNA): TGCAGCGCACGACGTAATGAGGAGTTCTTC.

Regarding this clonotype: The junction departs from the called germline gene at one end, perhaps through a read error. The chain employs TRBV6-2 or TRBV6-3 and TRBJ1-5; 9 positions agree with TRBD1. CDR3 size: 14 residues. Germline lookup yields CDR1 MNHEY and CDR2 SVGEGT. CDR3 protein: CASTGQGSDQPQHF. The CDR3 DNA sequence: TGTGCCAGCACGGGACAGGGTAGCGATCAGCCCCAGCATTTT.

For this clonotype: This may stem from a read error, because a much larger clone lies one nucleotide away. The chain recombines TRBV29-1 with TRBJ2-1, with D possibly being TRBD2 (6 bases). Germline V gives CDR1 SQVTM, CDR2 ANQGSEA. Between the trimmed V and J ends, which lost 3 bases and 3 bases, there was a span of 9 bases. CDR3 length: 13 amino acids. The CDR3: CSVDERVYNEQFF. Here the CDR3 DNA reads TGCAGCGTTGATGAGCGGGTCTACAATGAGCAGTTCTTC.

This rearrangement joins TRBV28 to TRBJ2-1; D is unclear. Trimming shortened V by 5 bases and J by 14 bases, and 19 bases separated the two germline ends. Germline V gene lookup returns CDR1 MDHEN and CDR2 SYDVKM. The CDR3 loop spans 13 amino acids. In DNA, the CDR3 is TGTGCCAGCAGTCCCACCGTGATCAATGTGGAGTTCTTC. Its protein product is CASSPTVINVEFF.

Remarks on this clonotype: Compared with germline, one end of the junction differs, possibly owing to a read error. The chain links TRBV10-3 to TRBJ2-2; 7 bases line up with TRBD1. This CDR3 has 16 residues. Per the germline V gene, CDR1 is ENHRY and CDR2 is SYGVKD. This chain's CDR3 is CTIMGTEGGSTGELFF. The DNA for the CDR3 is TGTACCATCATGGGGACAGAAGGTGGGAGCACCGGAGAGCTGTTTTTT.

In regard to this clonotype: At one end, the junction sequence differs from germline, possibly due to a read error. The chain employs TRBV13 and TRBJ2-1, with unresolved D. The germline V gene has CDR1 PRHDT and CDR2 FYEKMQ (reference sequence). The CDR3 sequence is 14 residues long. As DNA, the CDR3 is TGTGCCAGCAGCTTAGCGGCGGAGTACAATGAGCAGCTCTTC. Protein sequence: CASSLAAEYNEQLF.

Notes on this clonotype: The junction and the germline gene differ at one end; a read error may be behind it. This sequence joins TRBV4-2 and TRBJ2-2, with D tentatively TRBD1 (8 bases). The CDR3 runs 14 residues. Germline V gene lookup returns CDR1 LGHNA and CDR2 YNFKEQ. For the CDR3, the DNA is TGTGCCAGCAGCACAGGGGGTTACACCGGGGGGCCGATTTTT. This sequence encodes CASSTGGYTGGPIF.

About this clonotype itself: A junction end diverges from the germline sequence, so it may reflect a read error. The J gene is TRBJ2-1, the V gene TRBV11-2, with D possibly matching TRBD2 (5 bases). The CDR3 loop spans 16 amino acids. Germline V gene sequence: CDR1 SGHAT, CDR2 FQNNGV. Here the CDR3 reads CASSLEHLAGTNEKFF. The DNA for the CDR3 is TGTGCCAGCAGCTTAGAGCACCTAGCCGGAACGAATGAGAAGTTCTTC.

With respect to this clonotype: The conserved final phenylalanine or tryptophan is absent from the CDR3, which likely points to a read error. The rearrangement joins TRBV11-2 to TRBJ2-1; no definite D call. Germline V gene sequence: CDR1 SGHAT, CDR2 FQNNGV. This CDR3 spans 13 amino acids. In DNA form, the CDR3 reads TGTGCCAGGAGCTCAGAATTATACAATGAGCAGTTCCTC. As protein: CARSSELYNEQFL.

A remark on this clonotype: At one end, the junction sequence differs from germline, possibly due to a read error. This chain connects TRBV12-3 or TRBV12-4 to TRBJ1-5; tentative D call: TRBD1 (5 bases). The CDR3 has 14 residues. The CDR3 is CASSRELGDQPQHF. CDR3 in DNA: TGTGCCAGCAGTCGGGAGCTGGGGGATCAGCCCCAGCACTTT.

The chain couples TRBV29-1 to TRBJ2-7, with D possibly TRBD2 on 5 matching bases. The ends were cut back, 3 bases at V and 1 base at J, with 10 bases in the middle. The germline V gene encodes CDR1 SQVTM and CDR2 ANQGSEA. This CDR3 comprises 13 residues. CDR3 sequence: CSVDKEASYEQYF. CDR3 in DNA: TGCAGCGTTGACAAGGAGGCGTCCTACGAGCAGTACTTC.

This clonotype was observed many times. The chain has TRBV14 and TRBJ2-1; 8 bases line up with TRBD2. The CDR3 loop spans 21 amino acids. V trimming: 2 bases; J trimming: 3 bases; junction bases outside the gene matches: 21. The germline gives CDR1 SGHDN, CDR2 FVKESK. DNA of the CDR3: TGTGCCAGCAGCCAACGTCGGTGGCAGCGGGAGTTTATTAGAGGCTACAATGAGCAGTTCTTC. Its translation is CASSQRRWQREFIRGYNEQFF.

The chain combines TRBV4-2 with TRBJ2-7; TRBD2 matches at 7 bases. Germline CDR1 and CDR2: LGHNA and YNFKEQ. V lost 1 base and J lost 1; bases outside the gene matches: 7. The length of the CDR3 is 16 residues. CDR3 region: CASSQVTSRVSYEQYF. The CDR3 region has the DNA TGTGCCAGCAGCCAAGTGACTAGCAGGGTTTCCTACGAGCAGTACTTC.

This clonotype was seen at least ten times. The chain joins TRBV11-2 to TRBJ2-7, with no clear D. Trimming took off 5 bases at V and 1 base at J, with 15 bases between the two ends. The CDR3 contains 15 residues. Germline CDR1 and CDR2: SGHAT and FQNNGV. CDR3 in amino acids: CASSLSVGISYEQYF. CDR3 nucleotides: TGTGCCAGCAGCCTATCTGTGGGAATATCCTACGAGCAGTACTTC.

This clonotype was seen only a few times. A junction end diverges from the germline sequence, so it may reflect a read error. The chain has TRBV20-1 and TRBJ2-3; no reliable D call. Germline V lookup: CDR1 DFQATT, CDR2 SNEGSKA (reference sequence). The CDR3 is 8 residues long. The DNA for the CDR3 is TGCAGTGCTAACCCCACGGATTTT. This encodes CSANPTDF.

Turning to this clonotype: A much larger clone lies one base from this, so it may be a read error. It is likely a read error, because the conserved phenylalanine at the end of the CDR3 is missing. This chain connects TRBV30 to TRBJ1-1; D remains ambiguous. The CDR3 contains 10 residues. CDR1 and CDR2 from the germline V gene are GTSNPN and SVGIG (reference sequence). This CDR3 is CTMTPPEAFL. Written as DNA, the CDR3 is TGTACAATGACACCCCCGGAAGCTTTCCTT.

Turning to this clonotype: One end of the junction does not line up with germline, which may come from a read error. The chain is built from TRBV6-2 or TRBV6-3 and TRBJ2-7, with D perhaps matching TRBD2 (6 bases). The CDR3 totals 14 residues. Germline loops: CDR1 MNHEY, CDR2 SVGEGT. Here the CDR3 reads CACSYGGENYEQYF. CDR3 coding DNA: TGTGCCTGCAGTTACGGCGGGGAGAACTACGAGCAGTACTTC.

Details on this clonotype: At one end, the junction sequence differs from germline, possibly due to a read error. The rearrangement joins TRBV6-5 to TRBJ2-1, with 8 positions matching TRBD2. The CDR3 has 14 amino acids. Germline values: CDR1 MNHEY, CDR2 SVGAGI. The chain's CDR3 is CVSTIGTRDNEQFF. In nucleotides, the CDR3 is TGTGTCAGCACCATCGGGACTAGGGACAATGAGCAGTTCTTC.

This chain joins TRBV25-1 and TRBJ1-4, with D unclear. CDR1 MGHDK and CDR2 SYGVNS come from the germline V gene. This CDR3 comprises 8 residues. The ends were cut back, 10 bases at V and 16 bases at J, with 10 bases in the middle. The CDR3 here is CAKAPTFF. The CDR3 nucleotides are TGTGCCAAGGCTCCCACGTTTTTT. The whole variable domain, remainder taken from reference TRBV25-1 and TRBJ1-4, is EADIYQTPRYLVIGTGKKITLECSQTMGHDKMYWYQQDPGMELHLIHYSYGVNSTEKGDLSSESTVSRIRTEHFPLTLESARPSHTSQYLCAKAPTFFGSGTQLSVL.

On this clonotype: It is likely a read error, because the conserved phenylalanine at the end of the CDR3 is missing. The V call is TRBV29-1, the J call TRBJ2-1; tentatively, D is TRBD2 (5 bases). Germline V gene lookup returns CDR1 SQVTM and CDR2 ANQGSEA. Trimming stripped 3 bases from V and 0 bases from J, with 21 bases between. The CDR3 has 18 residues. CDR3 region: CSVEFPRGSGASYNEQFV. The CDR3 DNA reads TGCAGCGTTGAGTTCCCCCGGGGAAGCGGAGCCTCCTACAATGAGCAGTTCGTC.

This chain uses TRBV19 with TRBJ1-2; D is uncertain. This CDR3 is 14 amino acids long. CDR1 is LNHDA and CDR2 is SQIVND in the germline V gene (reference sequence). V lost 10 bases and J 5 bases, leaving 20 bases between the germline ends. CDR3 sequence reads: CATSTHGGQYGYTF. The CDR3 DNA reads TGTGCCACCTCAACCCATGGCGGGCAGTATGGCTACACCTTC.

CDR3 sequence reads: CASNGRGTTSTDTQYF. For the CDR3, the DNA is TGTGCCAGCAATGGGAGGGGAACGACTAGCACAGATACGCAGTATTTT. The J gene is TRBJ2-3, the V gene TRBV24-1, with 7 nucleotides matching TRBD2. V was clipped by 11 bases and J by 0 bases; unmatched bases: 13. The CDR3 contains 16 residues. Germline loops: CDR1 KGHDR, CDR2 SFDVKD.

The table lists this clonotype with a count of one. This is likely a read error, given that the CDR3 carries no conserved phenylalanine or tryptophan at its end. This chain joins TRBV11-2 and TRBJ2-4, with D uncertain. The germline gives CDR1 SGHAT, CDR2 FQNNGV. V was pared by 9 bases and J by 5 bases, with 20 bases between. The CDR3 is 15 amino acids. The CDR3 coding sequence is TGTGCCAGTAGCCCCCTACTGCACCTAGAAAACATTCAGTACTCC. Its protein is CASSPLLHLENIQYS.

Turning to this clonotype: A read error is possible here, since a much larger clone lies one base away. V is TRBV5-1 and J is TRBJ2-7; D perhaps matches TRBD1 (6 bases). The CDR3 sequence is 13 residues long. CDR1 is SGHRS and CDR2 is YFSETQ in the germline V gene. The CDR3 loop is CTSSFGRGYEQYF. CDR3 bases: TGCACCAGCAGCTTTGGCAGGGGCTACGAGCAGTACTTC.

The rearrangement uses TRBV11-2 and TRBJ2-3; D remains ambiguous. Germline values: CDR1 SGHAT, CDR2 FQNNGV. The CDR3 extends over 17 amino acids. Trimming shortened V by 3 bases and J by 0 bases, and 16 bases separated the two germline ends. Written as DNA, the CDR3 is TGTGCCAGCAGCTTCGGGCAATGCCCATTAAGCACAGATACGCAGTATTTT. It codes for CASSFGQCPLSTDTQYF.

Comments on this clonotype: This may be a read error, as it is one base from a much larger clone. The V and J genes are TRBV4-3 and TRBJ2-2; D not certain. V lost 2 bases to trimming and J lost 7 bases, with 11 bases between them. The CDR3 has 14 residues. Per the germline V gene, CDR1 is LGHNA and CDR2 is YSLEER. CDR3 loop: CASSQLTTVGELFF. The CDR3 DNA sequence: TGCGCCAGCAGCCAACTAACTACGGTCGGGGAGCTGTTTTTT.

This clonotype was counted between two and nine times. Mismatch with germline at one junction end may stem from a read error. The J gene is TRBJ2-7, the V gene TRBV6-2 or TRBV6-3; D call uncertain. Germline V gene data show CDR1 as MNHEY and CDR2 as SVGEGT. There are 13 residues in the CDR3. This chain's CDR3 is CTSSYEVPYEQYF. For the CDR3, the DNA is TGTACCAGCAGTTACGAGGTACCCTACGAGCAATACTTC.

About this clonotype: A junction boundary mismatches the germline segment, possibly from a read error. The chain joins TRBV7-9 to TRBJ2-7, with TRBD2 matching 9 bases. Germline CDR1 is SEHNR and CDR2 is FQNEAQ (reference sequence). The CDR3 runs 17 residues. The CDR3 DNA reads as TGTGCCAGAAGCTCAGCGGGGGGCAGCGTCGTAAGTGACGAGCAGTACTTC. Protein sequence: CARSSAGGSVVSDEQYF. The variable domain in full, completed from reference TRBV7-9 and TRBJ2-7, reads DTGVSQNPRHKITKRGQNVTFRCDPISEHNRLYWYRQTLGQGPEFLTYFQNEAQLEKSRLLSDRFSAERPKGSFSTLEIQRTEQGDSAMYLCARSSAGGSVVSDEQYFGPGTRLTVT.

In regard to this clonotype: One end of the junction does not line up with germline, which may come from a read error. The rearrangement links TRBV4-3 to TRBJ2-5; TRBD2 agrees at 10 bases. Judging by the DNA end, TRBJ2-1 fits better; the J call may be wrong. The germline CDR1 and CDR2 sequences are LGHNA and YSLEER. This CDR3 is built from 19 residues. CDR3 loop: CVSSQDSLAGESSAETQFF. The CDR3 nucleotides are TGCGTCAGCAGCCAAGATAGCCTAGCGGGAGAGTCTTCGGCGGAGACCCAGTTCTTC.

As regards this clonotype: At one end, the junction sequence differs from germline, possibly due to a read error. This rearrangement joins TRBV10-3 to TRBJ2-7; D not resolved. Germline CDR1 and CDR2: ENHRY and SYGVKD. The CDR3 has 14 residues. CDR3 coding DNA: TGTGCCATCAGTGAGCCTAGAGTTTCCTACGGGCAGTACTTC. Translated: CAISEPRVSYGQYF.